In its sample, the clone carrying this TCR beta chain was seen many times. TCRbeta library construction was performed incorporating unique molecular identifiers. TCRdb called the PCR reads again in MiXCR, with one record for every CDR3 protein. The data hold fewer than 700,000 distinct CDR3 sequences, with 23% observed a single time. The source of the sample is a study of T-cell reconstitution after alpha-beta-depleted transplantation in children. CDR3 length: 15 amino acids. Germline CDR1 LGHDT, CDR2 YNNKEL (reference sequence). V lost 3 bases, J lost 2 bases, and 14 bases lay in between. The chain carries TRBV3-1 and TRBJ2-7, with a possible D match to TRBD2 (5 bases). This clonotype originated in a boy under two years old who had a stem cell transplant for acute myeloid leukemia, so the T cells may come from the graft donor. The sequencing used PBMCs, mostly from graft donor cells, collected 360 days after TCRalphabeta/CD19-depleted stem cell transplant. For the CDR3, the DNA is TGTGCCAGCAGCCAGATTGGTCAGACTACCTACGAGCAGTACTTC. Translating gives CASSQIGQTTYEQYF.